The rows below give T cell receptor beta chains drawn from one sample of a study of blood T cell repertoires in COVID-19. Profiled with immunoSEQ multiplex PCR; TCRdb holds only in-frame clones, not every one. The sample consists of approximately 150,000 clones, 80% to 90% of them appearing once. The source material was peripheral blood. The receptor source for this set is a woman in her 50s in a cohort sampled during active or convalescent COVID-19. Each CDR3 is given with its conserved first and last residue. The D gene is left open where the match is weak. Some rows mark clone size as missing; the rest say once, few, many or name a class of expanded clone.

v_gene: TRBV18
abundance: once
d_gene: TRBD1
j_gene: TRBJ1-2
CDR3aa: CASSTTGDGYTF
CDR3nt: TGTGCCAGCTCAACAACAGGGGACGGCTACACCTTC

v_gene: TRBV3-1/TRBV3-2
abundance: .
d_gene: TRBD1
j_gene: TRBJ1-1
CDR3aa: CASSLRGTVNTEAFF
CDR3nt: TGTGCCAGCAGCCTTCGAGGGACAGTGAACACTGAAGCTTTCTTT

v_gene: TRBV2
abundance: .
d_gene: TRBD2
j_gene: TRBJ2-3
CDR3aa: CASSELRISKGLAGGGDTQYF
CDR3nt: TGTGCCAGCAGTGAGCTGCGCATCTCCAAAGGACTAGCGGGGGGTGGGGATACGCAGTATTTT

v_gene: TRBV2
abundance: .
d_gene: .
j_gene: TRBJ1-1
CDR3aa: CASSEESSGYTEAFF
CDR3nt: TGTGCCAGCAGTGAAGAATCGTCGGGGTATACTGAAGCTTTCTTT

v_gene: TRBV12-5
abundance: .
d_gene: .
j_gene: TRBJ1-1
CDR3aa: CASGQGRTEAFF
CDR3nt: TGTGCTAGTGGGCAGGGTAGGACTGAAGCTTTCTTT

v_gene: TRBV7-2
abundance: .
d_gene: .
j_gene: TRBJ2-3
CDR3aa: CASSLALGVDTQYF
CDR3nt: TGTGCCAGCAGCTTAGCACTAGGTGTAGATACGCAGTATTTT

v_gene: TRBV7-9
abundance: .
d_gene: .
j_gene: TRBJ1-5
CDR3aa: CASSLGTANQPQHF
CDR3nt: TGTGCCAGCAGCTTAGGGACAGCTAATCAGCCCCAGCATTTT

v_gene: TRBV10-3
abundance: few
d_gene: TRBD1
j_gene: TRBJ1-5
CDR3aa: CAISPGQGSNQPQHF
CDR3nt: TGTGCCATCAGCCCGGGACAGGGGAGCAATCAGCCCCAGCATTTT

v_gene: TRBV3-1/TRBV3-2
abundance: few
d_gene: .
j_gene: TRBJ2-1
CDR3aa: CASSQTLGGEYNEQFF
CDR3nt: TGTGCCAGCAGCCAAACACTCGGGGGAGAGTACAATGAGCAGTTCTTC

v_gene: TRBV29-1
abundance: .
d_gene: TRBD2
j_gene: TRBJ2-3
CDR3aa: CSVAGGGLGTDTQYF
CDR3nt: TGCAGCGTTGCGGGGGGAGGGTTGGGCACAGATACGCAGTATTTT

v_gene: TRBV9
abundance: .
d_gene: TRBD1
j_gene: TRBJ1-5
CDR3aa: CASSVGQGAGQPQHF
CDR3nt: TGTGCCAGCAGCGTAGGGCAGGGGGCCGGTCAGCCCCAGCATTTT

v_gene: TRBV7-2
abundance: .
d_gene: TRBD1
j_gene: TRBJ1-4
CDR3aa: CASSLGQGAEKLFF
CDR3nt: TGTGCCAGCAGCCTAGGACAGGGGGCAGAAAAACTGTTTTTT

v_gene: TRBV2
abundance: .
d_gene: TRBD2
j_gene: TRBJ2-5
CDR3aa: CASSDLAGVVETQYF
CDR3nt: TGTGCCAGCAGTGATCTAGCGGGGGTTGTGGAGACCCAGTACTTC

v_gene: TRBV12-5
abundance: .
d_gene: .
j_gene: TRBJ2-7
CDR3aa: CASGLADGSSYEQYF
CDR3nt: TGTGCTAGTGGTCTCGCGGACGGGAGCTCCTACGAGCAGTACTTC

v_gene: TRBV30
abundance: once
d_gene: TRBD1
j_gene: TRBJ2-1
CDR3aa: CASTQGAHNEQFF
CDR3nt: TGTGCCTCGACCCAGGGGGCGCACAATGAGCAGTTCTTC

v_gene: TRBV28
abundance: few
d_gene: TRBD2
j_gene: TRBJ2-7
CDR3aa: CASSRGRRLWEQYF
CDR3nt: TGTGCCAGCAGCCGCGGGAGGAGACTTTGGGAGCAGTACTTC

v_gene: TRBV6-1
abundance: once
d_gene: TRBD1
j_gene: TRBJ1-2
CDR3aa: CASSDGTGDYGYTF
CDR3nt: TGTGCCAGCAGTGACGGGACAGGGGACTATGGCTACACCTTC

v_gene: TRBV4-1
abundance: .
d_gene: TRBD2
j_gene: TRBJ2-1
CDR3aa: CASSQEGLAGGKQFF
CDR3nt: TGCGCCAGCAGCCAAGAGGGACTAGCGGGGGGGAAGCAGTTCTTC

v_gene: TRBV7-6
abundance: once
d_gene: TRBD2
j_gene: TRBJ2-1
CDR3aa: CASSSRSGTNYNEQFF
CDR3nt: TGTGCCAGCAGCTCGCGTTCCGGGACTAACTACAATGAGCAGTTCTTC

v_gene: TRBV6-6
abundance: .
d_gene: TRBD1
j_gene: TRBJ1-2
CDR3aa: CASRQGEGYGYTF
CDR3nt: TGTGCCAGCAGACAGGGGGAAGGCTATGGCTACACCTTC

v_gene: TRBV6-2/TRBV6-3
abundance: few
d_gene: TRBD1
j_gene: TRBJ2-7
CDR3aa: CASSYYPDRGHEQYF
CDR3nt: TGTGCCAGCAGTTACTATCCGGACAGGGGTCACGAGCAGTACTTC

v_gene: TRBV4-3
abundance: .
d_gene: .
j_gene: TRBJ1-1
CDR3aa: CASSQESLTRRGAEAFF
CDR3nt: TGCGCCAGCAGCCAAGAAAGTCTGACGCGGAGGGGTGCTGAAGCTTTCTTT

v_gene: TRBV7-3
abundance: once
d_gene: .
j_gene: TRBJ2-1
CDR3aa: CASSLSPQGRDNEQFF
CDR3nt: TGTGCCAGCAGCTTAAGTCCCCAGGGAAGGGACAATGAGCAGTTCTTC

v_gene: TRBV20-1
abundance: .
d_gene: .
j_gene: TRBJ2-1
CDR3aa: CSASSRLASHTEQFF
CDR3nt: TGCAGTGCTAGTTCGCGGCTAGCGTCACATACTGAGCAGTTCTTC

v_gene: TRBV20-1
abundance: .
d_gene: .
j_gene: TRBJ1-2
CDR3aa: CSALTMDGYTF
CDR3nt: TGCAGTGCGCTAACCATGGATGGCTACACCTTC

v_gene: TRBV4-2
abundance: once
d_gene: .
j_gene: TRBJ2-5
CDR3aa: CASSQDQERVAKGETQYF
CDR3nt: TGTGCCAGCAGCCAAGATCAAGAGCGGGTGGCTAAGGGGGAGACCCAGTACTTC